What follows are 4 T cell receptor beta chains derived from one specimen sequenced in a study of T cell clonality in common variable immunodeficiency. No antigen is known for these receptors. Clones were sequenced by immunoSEQ multiplex PCR, and TCRdb holds only the in-frame ones, with some missing. The sample contains approximately 30,000 clones, none of them singletons. Broader study findings: Common variable immunodeficiency TCR beta sequences reportedly had fewer deletions and N-nucleotide insertions.

The source material was peripheral blood mononuclear cells. The receptors derive from a human donor with common variable immunodeficiency.

This clone appeared many times. The read ends 3 residues shy of where the CDR3 ends; the end is completed using the germline J gene. The chain uses TRBV14 and TRBJ1-4, with D unresolved. The CDR3 is made up of 12 amino acids. Germline loops: CDR1 SGHDN, CDR2 FVKESK. The ends were cut back, 1 base at V and 8 bases at J, with 5 bases in the middle. The covered CDR3 bases are TGTGCCAGCAGCCAAGTCGGGGAAAAA. Protein product: CASSQVGEK. The full CDR3 is CASSQVGEKLFF.

This clone was observed many times. The CDR3 end lies 3 residues beyond the end of the read and is filled in from the germline J gene. The chain has TRBV7-2 and TRBJ1-1; 9 nucleotides line up with TRBD1. From germline, CDR1 is SGHTA and CDR2 FQGNSA. The CDR3 is made up of 13 amino acids. The CDR3: CASSQYRGREAFF. The DNA read from the CDR3 is TGTGCCAGCAGCCAATACAGGGGGCGCGAA.

This clone was recorded a few times. The sequenced fragment ends 3 residues before the CDR3 boundary, so the rest is inferred from the germline J gene. The gene calls are TRBV2 and TRBJ1-5; maybe TRBD1 (5 bases). CDR1 is SNHLY and CDR2 is FYNNEI in the germline V gene. CDR3 length equals 14 residues. The ends were cut back, 4 bases at V and 0 bases at J, with 7 bases in the middle. The sequenced CDR3 bases are TGTGCCAGCAGTGGACAGACTAGCAATCAGCCC. Amino acids: CASSGQTSNQP. From start to end, the CDR3 is CASSGQTSNQPQHF.

This clone appeared many times. The read terminates 3 residues ahead of where the CDR3 ends, so the germline J gene completes it. J is TRBJ2-5 and V is TRBV14, with D possibly being TRBD2 (7 bases). The CDR3 totals 14 residues. With 6 bases removed from V and 6 bases from J, the gap between germline ends came to 17 bases. Germline CDR1 SGHDN, CDR2 FVKESK. Partial CDR3 DNA: TGTGCCAGCAGTAAGAGGGGGGGGGAGAAGACC. It is translated as CASSKRGGEKT. The whole CDR3 reads CASSKRGGEKTQYF.